The 23 T cell receptor beta chains presented below share a single source sample, sequenced in a study of CD4 and CD8 cells across lung adenocarcinoma regions. TCRdb re-called the PCR reads through MiXCR, storing one row per CDR3 protein. Among nearly 9,500 distinct CDR3 sequences listed, roughly 50% were seen once. Sequencing used CD8+ T cells from the margin of a lung tumor. These receptors were taken from a female donor with lung adenocarcinoma. The CD4 and CD8 labels of this study may be unreliable.

This rearrangement joins TRBV6-5 to TRBJ2-1; 14 bases match TRBD2. The closer fit of TRBJ2-5 to the DNA end suggests the J call may be wrong. Germline V CDR1 and CDR2: MNHEY, SVGAGI. The CDR3 loop spans 17 amino acids. The CDR3 nucleotides are TGTGCCAGCAGTTACACTGGACTAGCGGGGGGCCTAGGGACCCAGTACTTC. It yields the protein CASSYTGLAGGLGTQYF.

The rearrangement uses TRBV3-1 and TRBJ1-1; possibly TRBD1 for D (5 bases). V lost 2 bases, J lost 3 bases, and 10 bases lay in between. The CDR3 extends over 14 amino acids. Germline assignment: CDR1 LGHDT and CDR2 YNNKEL (reference sequence). The CDR3 reads CASSQRQRDTEAFF. DNA for the CDR3: TGTGCCAGCAGCCAACGACAGAGAGACACTGAAGCTTTCTTT. The full variable domain, completed using reference TRBV3-1 and TRBJ1-1, is DTAVSQTPKYLVTQMGNDKSIKCEQNLGHDTMYWYKQDSKKFLKIMFSYNNKELIINETVPNRFSPKSPDKAHLNLHINSLELGDSAVYFCASSQRQRDTEAFFGQGTRLTVV.

The chain combines TRBV27 with TRBJ2-1; weak D call: TRBD2 (6 bases). Near its end, the DNA agrees better with TRBJ2-5, so the J call may be wrong. This CDR3 spans 14 amino acids. Germline-derived CDR1 and CDR2 are MNHEY and SMNVEV (reference sequence). Written as DNA, the CDR3 is TGTGCCAGCAGTTGGGGGACTGCCCAAGAGACCCAGTACTTC. Encoded protein: CASSWGTAQETQYF.

As concerns this clonotype: The junction departs from the called germline gene at one end, perhaps through a read error. V gene TRBV20-1 combines with J gene TRBJ2-1; TRBD1 agrees at 10 bases. The J call may not be correct, given that the DNA end is closer to TRBJ2-5. Germline V gives CDR1 DFQATT, CDR2 SNEGSKA (reference sequence). CDR3 size: 14 residues. The CDR3 sequence: CSVRGTGVLETQYF. The CDR3 bases are TGCAGTGTTAGAGGGACAGGGGTTTTGGAGACCCAGTACTTC.

This clonotype has at least ten counts. The chain couples TRBV10-2 to TRBJ2-2, with TRBD2 matching 9 bases. The length of the CDR3 is 18 residues. CDR1 is WSHSY and CDR2 is SAAADI in the germline V gene. V was clipped by 6 bases and J by 4 bases; unmatched bases: 15. The DNA for the CDR3 is TGCGCCAGCAGCTCCGGGACTAGCAGACAGCGCGGCACCGGGGAGCTGTTTTTT. It translates to CASSSGTSRQRGTGELFF.

The table lists this clonotype with a few counts. This chain uses TRBV27 with TRBJ2-4; 7 bases fit TRBD2. The CDR3 runs to 15 residues. The germline V gene encodes CDR1 MNHEY and CDR2 SMNVEV (reference sequence). Trimming removed 6 bases from V and 8 bases from J; junction bases left unmatched: 13. The CDR3: CASRRRAGLSDIQYF. CDR3 DNA: TGTGCCAGCAGGAGGAGAGCGGGATTGTCGGACATTCAGTACTTC.

The V gene is TRBV5-1, the J gene TRBJ2-1, with 8 nucleotides matching TRBD1. The CDR3 totals 12 residues. Germline lookup yields CDR1 SGHRS and CDR2 YFSETQ. V was clipped by 4 bases and J by 8 bases; unmatched bases: 2. The CDR3 region is CASSPQGDEQFF. The CDR3 nucleotides read TGCGCCAGCAGCCCACAGGGGGATGAGCAGTTCTTC.

In this sample, this clonotype turned up many times. The chain couples TRBV5-3 to TRBJ2-5, with D possibly TRBD1 on 5 matching bases. The DNA end favors TRBJ2-7, so the J call may be wrong. Being an ORF, TRBV5-3 has a function that is uncertain. The CDR3 contains 14 residues. The CDR3 sequence is CARSLRTGGGEQYV. DNA of the CDR3: TGTGCCAGAAGCTTAAGAACAGGCGGCGGCGAGCAGTACGTC.

V is TRBV6-1 and J is TRBJ2-3; TRBD1 might be the D (5 bases). This CDR3 comprises 14 residues. CDR1 and CDR2 from the germline V gene are MNHNS and SASEGT. Between the trimmed V and J ends, which lost 5 bases and 1 base, there was a span of 10 bases. The CDR3: CASSRSRGTDTQYF. CDR3 bases: TGTGCCAGCAGTAGATCCAGGGGCACAGATACGCAGTATTTT.

In this sample, this clonotype turned up a few times. This chain uses TRBV6-5 with TRBJ2-3, with D perhaps TRBD2 (5 bases). The CDR3 consists of 16 residues. Germline V gene data show CDR1 as MNHEY and CDR2 as SVGAGI. The ends were cut back, 0 bases at V and 2 bases at J, with 12 bases in the middle. The CDR3 spells CASSYSTREPTDTQYF. The CDR3 nucleotides read TGTGCCAGCAGTTACTCTACTCGGGAACCCACAGATACGCAGTATTTT.

Remarks on this clonotype: Germline and junction disagree at one end, which may indicate a read error. J is TRBJ2-1 and V is TRBV6-1, with a weak D call TRBD2 (5 bases). CDR3 size: 16 residues. Germline CDR1 reads MNHNS; CDR2 reads SASEGT. The CDR3 DNA sequence: TGTGCCAGCGCGGAAGCGGATGGCACCCACCAAGATACCCAGTATTTC. It encodes CASAEADGTHQDTQYF.

This clonotype is medium-sized. The rearrangement uses TRBV6-1 and TRBJ2-5; D may be TRBD1 (5 bases). Germline values: CDR1 MNHNS, CDR2 SASEGT. This CDR3 comprises 14 residues. V lost 0 bases, J lost 7 bases, and 12 bases lay in between. CDR3 in DNA: TGTGCCAGCAGTGAAGCGCCCCAGCAGGGGACCCAGTACTTC. Translation gives CASSEAPQQGTQYF.

At least ten counts were recorded for this clonotype. The chain has TRBV10-1 and TRBJ2-5; a possible D gene is TRBD2 (5 bases). CDR1 and CDR2 from the germline V gene are WNHNN and SYGVQD (reference sequence). The CDR3 has 13 residues. Between the trimmed V and J ends, which lost 5 bases and 5 bases, there was a span of 12 bases. The CDR3 sequence: CASSMGVTETQYF. In DNA, the CDR3 is TGCGCCAGCAGTATGGGAGTTACGGAGACCCAGTACTTC.

This clonotype showed up just once. At one end the junction does not follow the germline gene, possibly because of a read error. The V call is TRBV27, the J call TRBJ2-3, with D uncertain. The germline gives CDR1 MNHEY, CDR2 SMNVEV (reference sequence). CDR3 length: 11 amino acids. The CDR3 loop is CASRPPETQYF. For the CDR3, the DNA is TGTGCCAGCCGTCCCCCAGAGACCCAGTATTTC.

This clonotype counts as medium-sized (0.01 to 0.1%). The chain combines TRBV27 with TRBJ2-5; D could derive from TRBD1 or TRBD2 (5 bases each). The V gene's germline CDR1 is MNHEY and CDR2 SMNVEV (reference sequence). Trimming removed 0 bases from V and 3 bases from J, with 14 bases in between. CDR3 size: 16 residues. The CDR3 DNA follows: TGTGCCAGCAGTTTATCGGTCGGGACCCTGAAAGAGACCCAGTACTTC. Protein product: CASSLSVGTLKETQYF.

The chain couples TRBV4-2 to TRBJ1-2, with D tentatively TRBD1 (5 bases). Germline loops: CDR1 LGHNA, CDR2 YNFKEQ. V dropped 0 bases and J dropped 3 bases, with 17 bases sitting between them. This CDR3 has 17 residues. The DNA of the CDR3 is TGTGCCAGCAGCCAAGATTCGGCGCAGGGCGGGTACTATGGCTACACCTTC. Its translation is CASSQDSAQGGYYGYTF.

This clonotype was picked up a small number of times. V and J are TRBV6-5 and TRBJ2-1; D is uncertain. CDR1 is MNHEY and CDR2 is SVGAGI in the germline V gene. Trimming pared 6 bases from V and 4 bases from J, leaving 13 bases between. The CDR3 extends over 14 amino acids. The DNA for the CDR3 is TGTGCCAGCAGCTCCTCCCCCGAGTACAATGAGCAGTTCTTC. The encoded protein is CASSSSPEYNEQFF.

The chain joins TRBV6-1 to TRBJ2-1; perhaps TRBD2 as D (7 bases). The CDR3 is 14 residues long. V shed 8 bases and J shed 6 bases, with 17 bases lying between them. Germline CDR1 MNHNS, CDR2 SASEGT. The CDR3 DNA reads as TGTGCCAGCCTAGCGGAGGGGGGGGTCAATGAGCAGTTCTTC. Residues: CASLAEGGVNEQFF.

This clonotype was detected many times. An end of the junction does not agree with germline; a read error may underlie this. Here the CDR3 DNA reads TGTGCCAGCAGTAGAGGGACAGGGGGGGTTCCGATCTTC. It yields the protein CASSRGTGGVPIF. This sequence joins TRBV6-1 and TRBJ2-1, with 11 positions matching TRBD1. The CDR3 covers 13 residues. Germline lookup yields CDR1 MNHNS and CDR2 SASEGT.

The chain couples TRBV11-3 to TRBJ2-4, with TRBD2 as a possible D gene (7 bases). TRBJ2-1 matches the DNA end more closely, so the J call is doubtful. Per germline, CDR1 SGHNT and CDR2 YENEEA. The CDR3 is 14 residues long. As DNA, the CDR3 is TGTGCCAGCAGTCAGGGGTTCCTAGCGGCTAAGCAGTTCTTC. Translated, it gives CASSQGFLAAKQFF.

The V and J genes are TRBV20-1 and TRBJ2-6; 7 bases line up with TRBD1. V shed 0 bases and J 0 bases; nucleotides not matched to a gene: 8. CDR1 DFQATT and CDR2 SNEGSKA come from the germline V gene (reference sequence). This CDR3 has 18 amino acids. The CDR3 sequence is CSARDVRGKGSGANVLTF. The CDR3 bases are TGCAGTGCTAGAGACGTCAGGGGGAAGGGCTCTGGGGCCAACGTCCTGACTTTC.

On this clonotype: The conserved closing phenylalanine or tryptophan is absent in this CDR3, likely reflecting a read error. The V call is TRBV12-3 or TRBV12-4, the J call TRBJ2-3; 9 bases fit TRBD2. Losses at the gene ends were 5 bases for V and 0 bases for J; bases not matched to a gene: 6. CDR3 length equals 16 residues. This CDR3 is CASSPTSGYSTDTQYV. The CDR3 DNA sequence: TGTGCCAGCAGTCCGACTAGCGGCTATAGCACAGATACGCAGTATGTC.

The chain employs TRBV27 and TRBJ2-6; D ambiguous. This CDR3 is 13 amino acids long. Germline V gives CDR1 MNHEY, CDR2 SMNVEV (reference sequence). Trimming cost V 6 bases and J 10 bases, with 13 bases left between them. Written as DNA, the CDR3 is TGTGCCAGCAGAGGGTTTGTAGAAAACGTCCTGACTTTC. Translating gives CASRGFVENVLTF.